This TCR beta chain was retrieved from a study of low-dose radiotherapy and immunotherapy resistance in tumors. As for the study in general: Per fraction, Cohort 2 was given 1 Gy every two weeks, accumulating a total of 13 Gy over 26 weeks.

This clonotype was seen ten or more times. Covering alpha and beta chains, TRAV- and TRBV-specific primers were used for the first-strand cDNA. TCR amplification used about 18 PCR cycles, a constant-region primer and a V-primer adapter. mRNA isolates were amplified via in vitro transcription. MiXCR, applied by TCRdb to the reads, yields one record per CDR3 protein. This repertoire shows fewer than 90,000 distinct CDR3 sequences, more than 25% found once; its top ten account for 11%. CDR3 length equals 14 residues. The J segment lost 1 base and the V segment lost 4 bases, leaving 3 bases of the junction unmatched. Looked up from germline, CDR1 is LNHDA and CDR2 is SQIVND (reference sequence). The time point: before trial treatment. It was nivolumab, ipilimumab, aspirin, low-dose cyclophosphamide and low-dose radiotherapy that donors received. Each eligible patient had an advanced solid tumor, and these tumors lacked tumor-infiltrating lymphocytes.

Sequenced here: PBMCs, sampled before treatment. The TCR originated in a female donor with ovarian cancer. The V call is TRBV19, the J call TRBJ1-2; 7 bases are a match to TRBD1. CDR3 region: CASSTWDSNYGYTF. The CDR3 DNA sequence: TGTGCCAGTAGTACCTGGGACAGTAACTATGGCTACACCTTC.